This entry features one TCR beta chain sequence. Germline lookup yields CDR1 MDHEN and CDR2 SYDVKM. The V end lost 3 bases, the J end lost 0 bases, and 13 bases lay between the germline ends. The CDR3 consists of 16 residues. From the RT-PCR reads, TCRdb called clonotypes with MiXCR, one entry per CDR3 protein. The profile shows approximately 720,000 distinct CDR3 sequences, more than 13% of them singletons. Sequenced material: memory CD4+ T cells from blood. The clonotype was recovered from a female donor in good health, serving as a healthy control. The rearrangement uses TRBV28 and TRBJ2-3; D not certain. The DNA of the CDR3 is TGTGCCAGCAGTTTTCGGCGCGGATCTAGCACAGATACGCAGTATTTT. Amino acid sequence: CASSFRRGSSTDTQYF.